This T cell receptor (beta chain) was retrieved from a study of blood T cell repertoires in COVID-19. Study background: T cells, B-cell-depleted T cells, or PBMCs provided the cDNA or gDNA that served as material.

Original analysis: Reference gene primer amplification in the assay estimated nucleated cell counts. Repertoires were generated with immunoSEQ multiplex PCR, while TCRdb's copy carries only in-frame clones and drops some. For V, J and clone size, that table is used; D and trimming come from the DNA. The sample shows over 250,000 clones, about 86% of them seen only once. The junction had 4 bases not matched to a gene; V was cut back by 4 bases and J by 12 bases. The CDR3 extends over 10 amino acids. Germline assignment: CDR1 SQVTM and CDR2 ANQGSEA. Ages ranged from roughly 18 to 100 years, with residence in more than 20 US areas. Which cohort a participant joined came from the clinical history participants gave.

Sequencing used PBMCs or T cells enriched from blood (not recorded which). This sequence originates from a man aged 25 to 40 with acute COVID-19. The J gene is TRBJ2-5, the V gene TRBV29-1; 8 positions match TRBD2. CDR3 protein: CSVGALAEYF. The CDR3 DNA reads as TGCAGCGTTGGAGCACTAGCGGAGTACTTC.